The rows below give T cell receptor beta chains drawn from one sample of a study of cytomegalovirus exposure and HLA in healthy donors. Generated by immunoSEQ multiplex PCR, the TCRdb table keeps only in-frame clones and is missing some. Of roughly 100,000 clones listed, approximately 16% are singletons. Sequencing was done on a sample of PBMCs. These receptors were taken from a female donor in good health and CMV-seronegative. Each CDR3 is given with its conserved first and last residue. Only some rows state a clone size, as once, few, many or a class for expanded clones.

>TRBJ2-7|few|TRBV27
CASNGVAGVGEQYF
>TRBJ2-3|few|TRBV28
CASRDSSTDTQYF
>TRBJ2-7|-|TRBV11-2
CASSLLAERVEQYF
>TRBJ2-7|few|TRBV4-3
CASSPGEGTSGRAIYEQYF
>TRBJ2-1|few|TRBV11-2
CASSPWTVAGRGEQFF
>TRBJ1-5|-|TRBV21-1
CASSTRDRSYSNQPQHF
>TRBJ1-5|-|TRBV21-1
CASSKPREGRSNQPQHF
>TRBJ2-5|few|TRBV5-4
CASSSIRDTETQYF
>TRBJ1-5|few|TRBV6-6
CASTLGGSDQPQHF
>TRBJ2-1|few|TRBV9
CASSPGLAGNEQFF
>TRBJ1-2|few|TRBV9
CASSSPGIGGYTF
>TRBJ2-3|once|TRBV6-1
CASSEPGQSTDTQYF
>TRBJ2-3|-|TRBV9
CASSVDYSGSVQYF
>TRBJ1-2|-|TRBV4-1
CASSQGPVTEINYGYTF
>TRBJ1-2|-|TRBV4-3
CASSQVRGGVGGYTF
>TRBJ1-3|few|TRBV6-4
CARDRDSSGNTIYF
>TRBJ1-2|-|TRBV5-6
CASSIRGDGYTF
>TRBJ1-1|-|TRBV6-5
CASGRGNTEAFF
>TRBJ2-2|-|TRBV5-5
CASSLAAGAYGELFF
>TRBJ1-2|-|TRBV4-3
CASSQENFQGVVYGYTF
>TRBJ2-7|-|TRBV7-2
CASRKPGTYEQYF
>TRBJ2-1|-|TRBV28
CASSSLAGQQYNEQFF
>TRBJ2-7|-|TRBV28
CASSHQSYEQYF
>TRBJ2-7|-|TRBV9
CASSVARGPDWSEQYF
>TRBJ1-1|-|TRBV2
CASRMANTEAFF
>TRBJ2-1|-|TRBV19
CASGTPGLAILDEQFF
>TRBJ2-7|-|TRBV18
CASSPAGGSYEQYF
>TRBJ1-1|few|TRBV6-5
CASIRGILAFF
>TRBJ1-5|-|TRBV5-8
CASSLDRAGNNQPQHF
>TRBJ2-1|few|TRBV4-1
CASSQGRQQGPRYSYNEQFF
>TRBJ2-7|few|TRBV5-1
CASSDTGTPSYEQYF
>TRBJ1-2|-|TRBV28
CASSPYLDGYTF
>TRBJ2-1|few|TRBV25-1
CASRTGSYNEQFF
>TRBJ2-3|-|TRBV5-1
CASSLGAGSTDTQYF
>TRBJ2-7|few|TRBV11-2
CASSLGSGGALFEQYF
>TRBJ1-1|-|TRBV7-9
CASSPPGTPNTEAFF
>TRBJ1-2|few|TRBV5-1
CASSETVSYGYTF
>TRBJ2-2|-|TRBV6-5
CASKGTGELFF
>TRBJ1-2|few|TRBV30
CAWSPQDNYGYTF
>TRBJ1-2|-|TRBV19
CANSPTPGQSTKYGYTF
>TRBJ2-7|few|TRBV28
CASSRAGADEQYF
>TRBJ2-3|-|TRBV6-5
CASSFGTYSDTQYF
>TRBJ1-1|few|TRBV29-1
CSVEGDRGAPEAFF
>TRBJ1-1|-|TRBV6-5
CASSHQDEAFF
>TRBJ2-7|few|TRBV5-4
CASSRPGVPYEQYF
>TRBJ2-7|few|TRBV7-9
CASSPMGQGVKQYF
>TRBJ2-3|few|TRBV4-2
CASSQGPGGSTDTQYF
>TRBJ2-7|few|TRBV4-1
CASSGDSHSYEQYF
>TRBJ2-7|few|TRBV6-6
CASRDGLFYEQYF
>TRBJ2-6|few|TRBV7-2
CASSLALGQGAFGANVLTF
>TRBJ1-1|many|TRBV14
CASSPISSTEAFF
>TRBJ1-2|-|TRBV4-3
CASSTLGRSFNYGYTF
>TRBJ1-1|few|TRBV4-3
CASSQGWIWGSTPNTEAFF
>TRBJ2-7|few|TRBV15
CATSSPGQGYEQYF
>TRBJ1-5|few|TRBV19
CASQDRGGENQPQHF
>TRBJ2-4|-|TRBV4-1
CASRLTSGSTKNIQYF
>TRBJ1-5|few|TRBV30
CAWTQTGTRHQPQNF
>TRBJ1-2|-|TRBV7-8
CASSLTGTRYGYTF
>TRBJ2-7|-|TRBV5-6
CASSGGTSGSFIRYEQYF
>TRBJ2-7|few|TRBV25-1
CASSASGRAGGQYF